The clone carrying this TCR beta chain appeared once. These data originate in a study of shared clonotypes between healthy human individuals. Across the whole study: Per donor, three plates held CD4 naive cells, three held CD4 memory, two held CD8 naive and one held CD8 memory.

Generated by immunoSEQ multiplex PCR, the TCRdb table keeps only in-frame clones and is missing some. Of roughly 810,000 clones listed, 90% to 98% were seen once; the top ten hold around 0.21%. Only CD45RO-negative cells positively selected for CCR7 counted as naive CD8 cells, so terminally differentiated effector memory CD45RA+ cells were excluded. The CDR3 loop spans 14 amino acids. V dropped 6 bases and J dropped 3; count of bases not matched to a gene: 4. Germline CDR1 is MDHEN and CDR2 is SYDVKM. This chain links TRBV28 with TRBJ2-2, with TRBD2 matching over 7 bases. The clonotype was recovered from a man aged 25-45 years in good health. The sample was naive CD8+ T cells sorted from blood. The CDR3 spells CASRTRGDTGELFF. The CDR3 nucleotides are TGTGCCAGCAGAACCCGGGGGGACACCGGGGAGCTGTTTTTT.